These 8 T cell receptor beta chains share one sample of origin, sequenced in a study of T cell responses to AZD1222 COVID-19 vaccine. The assay was immunoSEQ multiplex PCR, and TCRdb's table has in-frame clones only and misses some. The sample has about 120,000 clones; approximately 94% are singletons. The source was peripheral blood, collected 28 days after the second AZD1222 dose. These TCRs come from an adult who received the AZD1222 COVID-19 vaccine.

In its sample, this clone was seen a few times. This chain connects TRBV7-2 to TRBJ2-7; D might be TRBD1 (6 bases). Per the germline V gene, CDR1 is SGHTA and CDR2 is FQGNSA. This CDR3 is built from 15 residues. V was cut by 1 base and J by 2 bases, with 12 bases left in between. The CDR3 region is CASSLVGGGAYEQYF. The CDR3 DNA follows: TGTGCCAGCAGCTTAGTTGGGGGCGGAGCCTACGAGCAGTACTTC. Full variable domain (rest looked up from reference TRBV7-2 and TRBJ2-7): GAGVSQSPSNKVTEKGKDVELRCDPISGHTALYWYRQSLGQGLEFLIYFQGNSAPDKSGLPSDRFSAERTGGSVSTLTIQRTQQEDSAVYLCASSLVGGGAYEQYFGPGTRLTVT.

J is TRBJ1-5 and V is TRBV19, with D unresolved. V gave up 8 bases and J gave up 4 bases, with 12 bases separating them. The germline V gene encodes CDR1 LNHDA and CDR2 SQIVND (reference sequence). The length of the CDR3 is 13 residues. Here the CDR3 reads CASSDVRNQPQHF. For the CDR3, the DNA is TGTGCCAGTTCTGACGTGAGGAATCAGCCCCAGCATTTT. Using reference TRBV19 and TRBJ1-5 for the parts outside the CDR3, the full variable domain is DGGITQSPKYLFRKEGQNVTLSCEQNLNHDAMYWYRQDPGQGLRLIYYSQIVNDFQKGDIAEGYSVSREKKESFPLTVTSAQKNPTAFYLCASSDVRNQPQHFGDGTRLSIL.

The V gene is TRBV2, the J gene TRBJ2-1, with D possibly being TRBD1 (6 bases). This CDR3 region has 13 residues. CDR1 and CDR2 (germline): SNHLY, FYNNEI. V lost 1 base to trimming and J lost 14 bases, with 15 bases between them. In DNA form, the CDR3 reads TGTGCCAGCAGTGAAGGTGGGACATCACTTAAGTTCTTC. Its protein is CASSEGGTSLKFF.

This clone was seen once. V usage is TRBV2 and J usage is TRBJ2-3, with 9 bases identical to TRBD1. The junction had 4 bases not matched to a gene; V was cut back by 7 bases and J by 2 bases. CDR1 SNHLY and CDR2 FYNNEI come from the germline V gene. The CDR3 sequence is 14 residues long. CDR3 nucleotide sequence: TGTGCCAGCACACAGGGGGCCCTCACAGATACGCAGTATTTT. It is translated as CASTQGALTDTQYF.

The gene calls are TRBV19 and TRBJ2-5; 11 nucleotides align to TRBD2. V dropped 5 bases and J dropped 0; count of bases not matched to a gene: 2. The CDR3 loop spans 15 amino acids. Germline V gives CDR1 LNHDA, CDR2 SQIVND (reference sequence). CDR3 DNA sequence: TGTGCCAGTAGTTCTAGCGGGAGGCACCAAGAGACCCAGTACTTC. Amino acids: CASSSSGRHQETQYF.

The sample holds one count of this clone. The chain links TRBV19 to TRBJ1-5; the D is unclear. The CDR3 has 15 amino acids. Trimming took 3 bases from V and 2 from J, leaving 11 bases between them. Germline V CDR1 and CDR2: LNHDA, SQIVND (reference sequence). The CDR3 loop is CASSISKRGNQPQHF. Here the CDR3 DNA reads TGTGCCAGTAGTATTTCTAAGAGGGGCAATCAGCCCCAGCATTTT.

The chain couples TRBV5-1 to TRBJ2-7; 11 bases fit TRBD1. This CDR3 spans 13 amino acids. The germline CDR1 and CDR2 sequences are SGHRS and YFSETQ. DNA of the CDR3: TGCGCAAGCGGACAGGGGGCCACCTACGAGCAGTACTTC. Protein: CASGQGATYEQYF.

The V gene is TRBV11-2, the J gene TRBJ2-5; no clear D gene. This CDR3 contains 14 residues. The V gene lost 0 bases and the J gene lost 2 bases, with 7 bases spanning the gap. Germline V gives CDR1 SGHAT, CDR2 FQNNGV. The CDR3 protein is CASSLEVPQETQYF. The CDR3 DNA follows: TGTGCCAGCAGCTTAGAGGTCCCACAAGAGACCCAGTACTTC.